This T cell receptor (beta chain) was obtained from a study of CD8+CD57+ T cells in acquired aplastic anemia. This clonotype was observed at least ten times. Patients selected for sequencing had displayed CD8+CD57+ cell expansion by flow cytometry. Deletions cut 0 bases from V and 5 bases from J, with 16 bases between. CDR1 is LNHDA, CDR2 SQIVND, per germline (reference sequence). The CDR3 sequence is 16 residues long. The use of genomic DNA as template underpinned the TCR beta VDJ and CDR3 profiling. One entry per CDR3 protein, called by TCRdb with MiXCR from the reads. Here the sample spans 150,000 to 200,000 distinct CDR3 sequences, around 45% being singletons.

This sequence joins TRBV19 and TRBJ1-1; D is unclear. The source of this sequence is a human donor with aplastic anemia. Sequenced: sorted CD4+, CD8+, or CD8+CD57+ T cells (not recorded which) from PBMCs. In DNA, the CDR3 is TGTGCCAGTAGTATAGATATACGCGCCGGTCGGACTGAAGCTTTCTTT. It codes for CASSIDIRAGRTEAFF.